The 24 T cell receptor beta chains reported below all come from one sample, sequenced in a study of human versus mouse CDR3 diversity and MHC coevolution. Assay: immunoSEQ multiplex PCR; the TCRdb copy retains only in-frame clones and omits some. The sample has some 82,000 clones, over 85% seen once; the top ten hold around 1.3%. Material for sequencing was naive CD4+ T cells from blood. Subset given: CD45RO-negative CD62L-positive naive CD4 T cells. These TCRs come from a person aged 25 to 69 in good health.

The chain joins TRBV9 to TRBJ2-2; D is ambiguous. The CDR3 consists of 15 residues. V shed 6 bases and J shed 2 bases, with 14 bases lying between them. Germline V gives CDR1 SGDLS, CDR2 YYNGEE. As DNA, the CDR3 is TGTGCCAGCACCTCAGGAAACACCAACACCGGGGAGCTGTTTTTT. Protein product: CASTSGNTNTGELFF.

V is TRBV7-3 and J is TRBJ2-7, with 7 bases matching TRBD1. CDR3 length equals 15 residues. The J segment lost 6 bases and the V segment lost 4 bases, leaving 12 bases of the junction unmatched. Germline CDR1 reads SGHTA; CDR2 reads FQGTGA. The CDR3 DNA sequence: TGTGCCAGCAGCTCGGGACAGCCTGACCCTGCCGAGCAGTACTTC. Translating it yields CASSSGQPDPAEQYF.

The chain uses TRBV5-4 and TRBJ1-6; D is perhaps TRBD1 (5 bases). The V and J ends lost 4 bases and 8 bases respectively, with 10 bases between them. The germline gives CDR1 SGHNT, CDR2 YYREEE (reference sequence). This CDR3 is built from 13 residues. The CDR3 DNA follows: TGTGCCAGCAGCCCCCTACAGGATTCACCCCTCCACTTT. It codes for CASSPLQDSPLHF.

The V call is TRBV7-3, the J call TRBJ2-2; D is ambiguous. V was pared by 6 bases and J by 1 base, with 6 bases between. The germline gives CDR1 SGHTA, CDR2 FQGTGA. The CDR3 sequence is 13 residues long. CDR3 residues: CASRPRNTGELFF. In DNA form, the CDR3 reads TGTGCCAGCAGGCCGAGGAACACCGGGGAGCTGTTTTTT.

A single count supports this clone. The chain uses TRBV30 and TRBJ2-5; tentatively, D is TRBD1 (6 bases). Trimming stripped 2 bases from V and 2 bases from J, with 12 bases between. The CDR3 runs to 14 residues. Germline CDR1 is GTSNPN and CDR2 is SVGIG (reference sequence). The CDR3 coding sequence is TGTGCCTGGAGTATAGGGACACTGCAAGAGACCCAGTACTTC. Protein product: CAWSIGTLQETQYF.

This chain connects TRBV2 to TRBJ1-1; the match to TRBD1 covers 8 bases. Looked up from germline, CDR1 is SNHLY and CDR2 is FYNNEI. The CDR3 length is 14 residues. The V gene end was trimmed by 6 bases and the J gene end by 4 bases; junction bases not matched to a gene: 7. The CDR3 nucleotides read TGTGCCAGCAGAATCCAGGGGGCGAGCACTGAAGCTTTCTTT. Protein product: CASRIQGASTEAFF.

The rearrangement joins TRBV10-1 to TRBJ1-6; possible D gene TRBD1, 6 bases. Germline CDR1 WNHNN, CDR2 SYGVQD (reference sequence). Deletions cut 7 bases from V and 8 bases from J, with 15 bases between. CDR3 length: 14 residues. The CDR3 coding sequence is TGCGCCAGCAATTGGACAGCCGGGTATTCACCCCTCCACTTT. Encoded protein: CASNWTAGYSPLHF.

The chain has TRBV11-3 and TRBJ2-7, with a tentative D call TRBD2 (5 bases). Germline lookup yields CDR1 SGHNT and CDR2 YENEEA. Trimming removed 3 bases from V and 6 bases from J, with 9 bases in between. The CDR3 runs to 12 residues. The CDR3 nucleotides read TGTGCCAGCAGCTTCCGGGGTGGCGAGCAGTACTTC. Translation: CASSFRGGEQYF.

This chain uses TRBV5-1 with TRBJ2-7; 9 nucleotides agree with TRBD1. The ends lost 4 bases at V and 4 bases at J; junction bases unmatched: 3. There are 13 residues in the CDR3. Germline loops: CDR1 SGHRS, CDR2 YFSETQ. CDR3 sequence (DNA): TGCGCCAGCAGCGGGGGACAGGGTTACGAGCAGTACTTC. It specifies CASSGGQGYEQYF.

The CDR3 coding sequence is TGTGCCAGTAGTAAAGGGGGCTACGAGCAGTACTTC. It translates to CASSKGGYEQYF. This chain joins TRBV19 and TRBJ2-7; TRBD1 is a possible D gene (6 bases). V lost 4 bases to trimming and J lost 3 bases, with 7 bases between them. The CDR3 length is 12 residues. The germline V gene encodes CDR1 LNHDA and CDR2 SQIVND (reference sequence).

The chain is built from TRBV5-5 and TRBJ1-1; D is perhaps TRBD1 (5 bases). Deletions cut 4 bases from V and 2 bases from J, with 12 bases between. Germline V gene lookup returns CDR1 SGHKS and CDR2 YYEKEE (reference sequence). This CDR3 is built from 14 residues. The CDR3 DNA sequence: TGTGCCAGCAGCCCCCTTAGGGGTAACACTGAAGCTTTCTTT. This gives the protein CASSPLRGNTEAFF.

This rearrangement joins TRBV27 to TRBJ2-7; 11 nucleotides agree with TRBD1. Germline lookup yields CDR1 MNHEY and CDR2 SMNVEV (reference sequence). CDR3 length: 14 amino acids. V dropped 5 bases and J dropped 5; count of bases not matched to a gene: 5. The CDR3 here is CASSPGQGANEQYF. The CDR3 DNA sequence: TGTGCCAGCAGTCCCGGACAGGGGGCGAACGAGCAGTACTTC.

V gene TRBV9 combines with J gene TRBJ2-5; tentative D call: TRBD1 (5 bases). V was pared by 4 bases and J by 4 bases, with 11 bases between. The CDR3 covers 13 residues. The V gene's germline CDR1 is SGDLS and CDR2 YYNGEE. The CDR3 coding sequence is TGTGCCAGCAGCCCAGGAAGGGGAGAGACCCAGTACTTC. This gives the protein CASSPGRGETQYF. Using reference TRBV9 and TRBJ2-5 for the parts outside the CDR3, the full variable domain is DSGVTQTPKHLITATGQRVTLRCSPRSGDLSVYWYQQSLDQGLQFLIQYYNGEERAKGNILERFSAQQFPDLHSELNLSSLELGDSALYFCASSPGRGETQYFGPGTRLLVL.

The rearrangement links TRBV28 to TRBJ1-2; tentatively, D is TRBD1 (5 bases). CDR3 length: 13 amino acids. Germline assignment: CDR1 MDHEN and CDR2 SYDVKM. The V and J ends lost 3 bases and 8 bases respectively, with 13 bases between them. CDR3 DNA sequence: TGTGCCAGCAGTTTGGGGCGGCAGAGAGGCTACACCTTC. Its protein is CASSLGRQRGYTF.

This sequence joins TRBV9 and TRBJ2-1, with 11 bases aligning to TRBD1. In germline, CDR1 is SGDLS, CDR2 YYNGEE. This CDR3 spans 15 amino acids. The junction had 3 bases not matched to a gene; V was cut back by 0 bases and J by 7 bases. CDR3 sequence: CASSVDGTGGNEQFF. The CDR3 DNA sequence: TGTGCCAGCAGCGTAGATGGGACAGGGGGAAATGAGCAGTTCTTC.

V is TRBV19 and J is TRBJ2-3; 7 positions agree with TRBD1. Germline V gene data show CDR1 as LNHDA and CDR2 as SQIVND (reference sequence). This CDR3 has 17 residues. V dropped 0 bases and J dropped 5; count of bases not matched to a gene: 11. The CDR3 region has the DNA TGTGCCAGTAGTATAGATCCCCCGGACAGGTCGGGAGATACGCAGTATTTT. Its translation: CASSIDPPDRSGDTQYF.

This clone was counted between two and nine times. The chain is built from TRBV6-1 and TRBJ1-3; no firm D call. The germline V and J ends were trimmed by 3 bases and 0 bases, with 6 bases remaining between them. Germline-derived CDR1 and CDR2 are MNHNS and SASEGT. There are 14 residues in the CDR3. In DNA form, the CDR3 reads TGTGCCAGCAGTGATCTGTTCTCTGGAAACACCATATATTTT. The encoded protein is CASSDLFSGNTIYF.

This clone was observed once. This rearrangement joins TRBV5-1 to TRBJ1-6; TRBD1 matches at 7 bases. Looked up from germline, CDR1 is SGHRS and CDR2 is YFSETQ. The CDR3 has 16 amino acids. J was trimmed by 8 bases and V by 4 bases; bases with no gene match: 12. The chain's CDR3 is CASSALRNRGHSPLHF. In DNA, the CDR3 is TGCGCCAGCAGCGCCCTACGAAACAGGGGACATTCACCCCTCCACTTT.

The genes are TRBV28 and TRBJ1-1; tentative D call: TRBD1 (6 bases). The CDR3 has 13 amino acids. CDR1 is MDHEN and CDR2 is SYDVKM in the germline V gene. Trimming removed 10 bases from V and 2 bases from J, with 14 bases in between. The DNA of the CDR3 is TGTGCCACCCTGACAGGATTCAACACTGAAGCTTTCTTT. Translation gives CATLTGFNTEAFF.

This rearrangement joins TRBV18 to TRBJ2-6, with TRBD2 matching 8 bases. The CDR3 totals 18 residues. CDR1 is KGHSH, CDR2 LQKENI, per germline. V shed 3 bases and J 4 bases; nucleotides not matched to a gene: 11. CDR3 sequence: CASSPLAGTRRGANVLTF. CDR3 nucleotides: TGTGCCAGCTCACCGTTAGCGGGAACCCGCCGAGGGGCCAACGTCCTGACTTTC.

The rearrangement links TRBV9 to TRBJ2-7, with 10 positions matching TRBD1. Trimming at V came to 2 bases and at J to 3 bases, leaving 5 bases not matched to a gene. The germline CDR1 and CDR2 sequences are SGDLS and YYNGEE. The CDR3 has 15 residues. The CDR3 sequence is CASSVAGTGVYEQYF. The CDR3 DNA is TGTGCCAGCAGCGTTGCCGGGACAGGGGTCTACGAGCAGTACTTC.

The rearrangement uses TRBV28 and TRBJ2-1; 7 positions match TRBD1. The CDR3 has 13 amino acids. Germline lookup yields CDR1 MDHEN and CDR2 SYDVKM. The V segment lost 4 bases and the J segment 5 bases; nucleotides outside the gene matches: 2. CDR3 sequence: CASSSGQDNEQFF. CDR3 coding DNA: TGTGCCAGCAGTTCAGGACAGGACAATGAGCAGTTCTTC.

This clone was detected once. J is TRBJ2-5 and V is TRBV9; 8 bases map to TRBD2. The J call is uncertain, as TRBJ2-7 better fits the DNA end. CDR1 SGDLS and CDR2 YYNGEE come from the germline V gene. The length of the CDR3 is 15 residues. The CDR3 protein is CASSVGVAGTYEQYF. CDR3 sequence (DNA): TGTGCCAGCAGCGTAGGGGTAGCGGGGACATACGAGCAGTACTTC.

Here the CDR3 reads CASNLPGTTGIHTEAFF. The CDR3 coding sequence is TGTGCCAGCAACCTCCCCGGAACGACAGGGATACACACTGAAGCTTTCTTT. The V call is TRBV27, the J call TRBJ1-1, with TRBD1 matching 7 bases. Germline CDR1 reads MNHEY; CDR2 reads SMNVEV (reference sequence). The length of the CDR3 is 17 residues. V gave up 7 bases and J gave up 3 bases; unmatched junction bases: 17.